There are many counts of the clone carrying this TCR beta chain. The antigen remains undetermined. This entry comes from a study of T cell repertoires in cytomegalovirus infection. The overall study: CMV epitopes used comprised recently identified HLA-C-restricted ones and well-studied HLA-B-restricted ones.

TCRdb re-analysed the reads in MiXCR, keeping a single row per CDR3 protein. The sample contains some 150,000 distinct CDR3 sequences, more than 30% of which appear only once. Losses at the gene ends were 3 bases for V and 5 bases for J; bases not matched to a gene: 4. The CDR3 spans 14 residues. Germline CDR1 is SGHTA and CDR2 is FQGNSA. The sample consisted of CD8+ T cells from cultured PBMCs, taken from culture after CMV antigen stimulation. The gene calls are TRBV7-2 and TRBJ2-5, with 9 bases fitting TRBD1. This TCR was recovered from a human donor in good health (CMV status not recorded). Some clones in this sample may be carry-over from other donors' samples. The CDR3 here is CASSLIQGAETQYF. The CDR3 nucleotides read TGTGCCAGCAGCTTGATACAGGGGGCTGAGACCCAGTACTTC.